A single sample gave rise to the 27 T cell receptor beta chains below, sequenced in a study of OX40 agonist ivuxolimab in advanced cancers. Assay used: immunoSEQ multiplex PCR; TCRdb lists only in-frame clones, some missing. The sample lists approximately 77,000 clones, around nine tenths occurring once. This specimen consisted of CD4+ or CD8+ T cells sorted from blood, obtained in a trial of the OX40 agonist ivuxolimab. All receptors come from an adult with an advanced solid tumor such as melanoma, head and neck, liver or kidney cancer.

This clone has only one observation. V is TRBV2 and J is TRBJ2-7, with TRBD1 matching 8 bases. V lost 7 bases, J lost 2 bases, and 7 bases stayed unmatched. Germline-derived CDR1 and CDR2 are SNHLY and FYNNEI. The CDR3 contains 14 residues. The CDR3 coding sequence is TGTGCCAGCAAACGACAGGGGCCAACCTACGAGCAGTACTTC. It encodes CASKRQGPTYEQYF. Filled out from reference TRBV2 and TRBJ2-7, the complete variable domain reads EPEVTQTPSHQVTQMGQEVILRCVPISNHLYFYWYRQILGQKVEFLVSFYNNEISEKSEIFDDQFSVERPDGSNFTLKIRSTKLEDSAMYFCASKRQGPTYEQYFGPGTRLTVT.

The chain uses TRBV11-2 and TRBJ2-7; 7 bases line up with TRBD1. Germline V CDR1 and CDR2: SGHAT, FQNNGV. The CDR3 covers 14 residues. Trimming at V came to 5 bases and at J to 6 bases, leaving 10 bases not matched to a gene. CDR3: CASSPGPTGLEQYF. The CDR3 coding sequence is TGTGCCAGCAGCCCCGGTCCGACAGGGCTCGAGCAGTACTTC.

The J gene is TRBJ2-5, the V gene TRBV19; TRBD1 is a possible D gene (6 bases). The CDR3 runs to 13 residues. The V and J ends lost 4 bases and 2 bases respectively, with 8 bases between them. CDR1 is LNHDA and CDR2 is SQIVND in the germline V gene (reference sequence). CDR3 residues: CASSTGQQETQYF. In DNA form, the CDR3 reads TGTGCCAGTAGTACCGGACAGCAAGAGACCCAGTACTTC.

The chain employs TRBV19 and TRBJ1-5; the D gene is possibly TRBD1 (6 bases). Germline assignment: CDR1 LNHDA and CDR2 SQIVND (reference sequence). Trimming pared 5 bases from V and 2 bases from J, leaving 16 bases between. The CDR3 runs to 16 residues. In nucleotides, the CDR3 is TGTGCCAGTAGTCGGTCGGGGGGCGGAGGCAATCAGCCCCAGCATTTT. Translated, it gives CASSRSGGGGNQPQHF.

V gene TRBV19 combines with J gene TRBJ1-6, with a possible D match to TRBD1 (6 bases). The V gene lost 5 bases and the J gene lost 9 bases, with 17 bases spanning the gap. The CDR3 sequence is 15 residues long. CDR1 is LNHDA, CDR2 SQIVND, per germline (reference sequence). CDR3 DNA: TGTGCCAGTAGTTGGGCTGGGGGCCTTGGTTCACCCCTCCACTTT. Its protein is CASSWAGGLGSPLHF.

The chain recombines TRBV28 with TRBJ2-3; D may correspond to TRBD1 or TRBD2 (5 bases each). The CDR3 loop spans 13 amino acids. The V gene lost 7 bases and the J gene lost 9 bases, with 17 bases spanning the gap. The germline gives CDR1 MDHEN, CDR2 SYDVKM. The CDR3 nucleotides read TGTGCCAGCAACCGGGACCCACAAGGGACGCAGTATTTT. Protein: CASNRDPQGTQYF.

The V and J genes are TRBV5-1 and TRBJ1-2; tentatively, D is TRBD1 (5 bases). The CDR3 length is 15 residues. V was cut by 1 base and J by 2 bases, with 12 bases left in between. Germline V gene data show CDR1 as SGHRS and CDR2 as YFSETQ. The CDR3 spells CASSLTRGSNYGYTF. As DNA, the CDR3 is TGCGCCAGCAGCTTGACGAGGGGCTCCAACTATGGCTACACCTTC.

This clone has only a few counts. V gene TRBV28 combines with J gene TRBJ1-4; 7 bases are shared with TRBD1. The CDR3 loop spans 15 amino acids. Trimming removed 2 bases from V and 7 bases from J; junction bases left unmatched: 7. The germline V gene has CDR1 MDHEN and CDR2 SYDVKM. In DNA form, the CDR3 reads TGTGCCAGCAGTTTACCTACAGGGGCGGGTGAAAAACTGTTTTTT. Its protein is CASSLPTGAGEKLFF.

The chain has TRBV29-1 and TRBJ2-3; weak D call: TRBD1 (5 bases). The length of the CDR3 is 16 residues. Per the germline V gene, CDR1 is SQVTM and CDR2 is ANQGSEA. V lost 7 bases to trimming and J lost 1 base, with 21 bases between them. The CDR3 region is CSAEPDRSRGTDTQYF. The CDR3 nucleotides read TGCAGCGCCGAACCCGACAGATCCCGTGGCACAGATACGCAGTATTTT.

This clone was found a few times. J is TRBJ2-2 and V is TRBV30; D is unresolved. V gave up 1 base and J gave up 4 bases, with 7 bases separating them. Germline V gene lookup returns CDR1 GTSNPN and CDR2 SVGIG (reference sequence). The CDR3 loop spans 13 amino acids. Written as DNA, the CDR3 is TGTGCCTGGAGTGCCAGAGTCACCGGGGAGCTGTTTTTT. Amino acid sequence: CAWSARVTGELFF.

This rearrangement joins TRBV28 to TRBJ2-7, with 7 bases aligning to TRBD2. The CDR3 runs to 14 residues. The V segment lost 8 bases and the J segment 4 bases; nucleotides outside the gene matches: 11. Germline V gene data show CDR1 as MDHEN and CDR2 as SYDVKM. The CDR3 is CASGSGLSFYEQYF. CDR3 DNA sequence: TGTGCCAGCGGATCGGGACTAAGCTTTTACGAGCAGTACTTC.

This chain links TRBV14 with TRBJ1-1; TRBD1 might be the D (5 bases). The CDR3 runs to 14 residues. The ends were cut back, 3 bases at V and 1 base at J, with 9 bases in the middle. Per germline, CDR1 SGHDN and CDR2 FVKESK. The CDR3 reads CASSHLGTNTEAFF. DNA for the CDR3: TGTGCCAGCAGCCACCTCGGGACGAACACTGAAGCTTTCTTT.

The CDR3 here is CASSLGADEQFF. CDR3 bases: TGCGCCAGCAGCTTGGGCGCGGACGAGCAGTTCTTC. This rearrangement joins TRBV5-1 to TRBJ2-1; D uncertain. The V gene's germline CDR1 is SGHRS and CDR2 YFSETQ. There are 12 residues in the CDR3. V was cut by 0 bases and J by 10 bases, with 8 bases left in between.

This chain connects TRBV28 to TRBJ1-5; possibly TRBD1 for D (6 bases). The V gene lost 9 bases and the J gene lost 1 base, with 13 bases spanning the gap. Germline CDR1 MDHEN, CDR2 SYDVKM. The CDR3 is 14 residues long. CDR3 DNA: TGTGCCAGGAGGGGGGAGGTGAGCAATCAGCCCCAGCATTTT. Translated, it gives CARRGEVSNQPQHF.

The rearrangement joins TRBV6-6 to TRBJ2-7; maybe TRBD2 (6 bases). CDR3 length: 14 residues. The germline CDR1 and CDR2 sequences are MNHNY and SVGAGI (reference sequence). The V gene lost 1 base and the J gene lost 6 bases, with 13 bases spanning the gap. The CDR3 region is CASSYYSGGAEQYF. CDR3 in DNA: TGTGCCAGCAGTTACTATTCTGGCGGGGCCGAGCAGTACTTC.

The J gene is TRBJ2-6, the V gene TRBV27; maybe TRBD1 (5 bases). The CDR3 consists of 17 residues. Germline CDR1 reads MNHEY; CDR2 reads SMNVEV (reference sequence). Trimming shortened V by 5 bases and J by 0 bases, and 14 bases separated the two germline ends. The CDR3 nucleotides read TGTGCCAGCAGTAGGGCAGGGCTGGACTCTGGGGCCAACGTCCTGACTTTC. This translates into CASSRAGLDSGANVLTF.

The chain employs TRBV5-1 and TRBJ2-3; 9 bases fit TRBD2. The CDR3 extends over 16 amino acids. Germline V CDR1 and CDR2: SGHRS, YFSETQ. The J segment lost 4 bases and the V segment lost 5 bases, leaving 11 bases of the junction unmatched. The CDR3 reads CASRGTSWRIPDTQYF. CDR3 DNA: TGCGCCAGCAGGGGGACTAGCTGGCGTATCCCAGATACGCAGTATTTT.

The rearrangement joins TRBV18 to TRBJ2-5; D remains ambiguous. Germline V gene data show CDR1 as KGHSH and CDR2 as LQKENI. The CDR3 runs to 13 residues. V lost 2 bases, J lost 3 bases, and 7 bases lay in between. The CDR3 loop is CASSPGLEETQYF. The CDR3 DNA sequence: TGTGCCAGCTCACCAGGCCTAGAAGAGACCCAGTACTTC.

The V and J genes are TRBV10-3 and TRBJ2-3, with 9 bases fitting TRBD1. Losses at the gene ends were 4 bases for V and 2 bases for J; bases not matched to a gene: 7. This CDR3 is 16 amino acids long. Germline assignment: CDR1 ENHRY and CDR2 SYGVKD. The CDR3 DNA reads TGTGCCATCAGTGGAACCCGGACAGGGGTCACAGATACGCAGTATTTT. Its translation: CAISGTRTGVTDTQYF.

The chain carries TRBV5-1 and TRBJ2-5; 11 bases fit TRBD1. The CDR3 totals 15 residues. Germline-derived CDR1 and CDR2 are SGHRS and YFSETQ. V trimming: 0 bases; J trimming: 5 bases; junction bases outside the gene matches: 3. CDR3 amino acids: CASSLGTGGRETQYF. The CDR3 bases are TGCGCCAGCAGCTTGGGGACAGGGGGCAGGGAGACCCAGTACTTC. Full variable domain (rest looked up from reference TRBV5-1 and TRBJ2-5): KAGVTQTPRYLIKTRGQQVTLSCSPISGHRSVSWYQQTPGQGLQFLFEYFSETQRNKGNFPGRFSGRQFSNSRSEMNVSTLELGDSALYLCASSLGTGGRETQYFGPGTRLLVL.

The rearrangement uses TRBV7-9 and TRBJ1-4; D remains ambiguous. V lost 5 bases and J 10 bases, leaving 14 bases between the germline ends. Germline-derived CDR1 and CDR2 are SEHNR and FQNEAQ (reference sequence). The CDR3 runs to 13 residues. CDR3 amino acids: CASSRTGLGKLFF. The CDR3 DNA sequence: TGTGCCAGCAGCCGAACCGGCCTAGGAAAACTGTTTTTT.

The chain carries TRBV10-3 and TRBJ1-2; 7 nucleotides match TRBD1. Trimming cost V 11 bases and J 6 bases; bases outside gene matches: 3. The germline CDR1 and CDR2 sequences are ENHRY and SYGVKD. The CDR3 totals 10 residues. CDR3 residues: CAGGTDGYTF. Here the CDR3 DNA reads TGTGCCGGGGGGACAGATGGCTACACCTTC.

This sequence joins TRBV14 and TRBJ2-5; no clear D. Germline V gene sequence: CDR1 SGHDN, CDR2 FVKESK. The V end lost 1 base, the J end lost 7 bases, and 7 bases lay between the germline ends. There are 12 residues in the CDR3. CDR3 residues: CASSQVGATQYF. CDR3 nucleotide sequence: TGTGCCAGCAGCCAAGTGGGCGCGACCCAGTACTTC.

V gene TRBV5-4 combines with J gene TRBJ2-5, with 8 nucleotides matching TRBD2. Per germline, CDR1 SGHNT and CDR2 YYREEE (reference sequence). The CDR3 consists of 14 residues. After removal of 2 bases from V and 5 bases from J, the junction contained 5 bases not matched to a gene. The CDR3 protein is CASSLFSGGETQYF. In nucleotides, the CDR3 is TGTGCCAGCAGCTTATTTTCGGGAGGGGAGACCCAGTACTTC.

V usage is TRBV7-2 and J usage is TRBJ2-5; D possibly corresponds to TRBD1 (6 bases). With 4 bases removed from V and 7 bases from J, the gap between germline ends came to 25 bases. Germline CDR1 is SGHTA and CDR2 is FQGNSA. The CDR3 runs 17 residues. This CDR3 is CASSSSVQGPSKRTQYF. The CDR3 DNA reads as TGTGCCAGCAGCTCCAGCGTCCAGGGGCCTTCTAAGAGGACCCAGTACTTC. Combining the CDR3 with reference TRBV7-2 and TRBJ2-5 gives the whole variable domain GAGVSQSPSNKVTEKGKDVELRCDPISGHTALYWYRQSLGQGLEFLIYFQGNSAPDKSGLPSDRFSAERTGGSVSTLTIQRTQQEDSAVYLCASSSSVQGPSKRTQYFGPGTRLLVL.

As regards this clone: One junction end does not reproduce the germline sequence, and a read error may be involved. The CDR3 is CASSPTRGGNAEAFF. The CDR3 nucleotides are TGTGCCAGTAGTCCAACCAGGGGTGGGAACGCTGAAGCTTTCTTT. V usage is TRBV19 and J usage is TRBJ1-1; D possibly corresponds to TRBD1 (6 bases). The CDR3 sequence is 15 residues long. The germline CDR1 and CDR2 sequences are LNHDA and SQIVND (reference sequence).

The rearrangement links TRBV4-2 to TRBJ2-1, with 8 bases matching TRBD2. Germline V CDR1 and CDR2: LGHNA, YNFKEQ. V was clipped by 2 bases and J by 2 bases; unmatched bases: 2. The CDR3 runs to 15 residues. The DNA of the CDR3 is TGTGCCAGCAGCCAACTTAGCGGGGCCTACAATGAGCAGTTCTTC. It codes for CASSQLSGAYNEQFF.